This paragraph reports one TCR beta chain. The CDR3 is 11 residues long. Germline V lookup: CDR1 SGHNT, CDR2 YYREEE (reference sequence). This entry belongs to a study of T cells expressing NK-cell markers. Study background: HCMV seropositivity characterized most of the eight sequenced donors, and seronegativity one.

It was by 5'RACE template switching with UMIs that TCR beta cDNA was made. One entry per CDR3 protein, without DNA, is what TCRdb gives after re-calling the 5' RACE reads. The sample's table shows fewer than 400,000 distinct CDR3 sequences. Input material: blood T cells: a sorted CD56 or NKG2C T cell subset, CD4+ or CD8+ T cells, or bulk PBMC T cells (not recorded which). The rearrangement uses TRBV5-4 and TRBJ2-7; the D call of TRBD1 rests on TCRdb alone, since no DNA is present to check it. The receptor's source is a man aged 18-75 years in good health. The CDR3 protein is CASSKDRVRYF.